Listed here are 15 T cell receptor beta chains from one sample, sequenced in a study of shared clonotypes between healthy human individuals. Method: immunoSEQ multiplex PCR; TCRdb's copy keeps in-frame clones and lacks some. The table includes hundreds of thousands of clones, roughly 80% detected once. The sample was PBMCs. Receptor source: a woman aged 40 to 55 in good health. Some clones in this sample may be carry-over from other donors' samples.

The chain carries TRBV19 and TRBJ2-3, with TRBD2 identical over 8 bases. The germline V gene has CDR1 LNHDA and CDR2 SQIVND (reference sequence). The CDR3 spans 15 residues. The J segment lost 3 bases and the V segment lost 1 base, leaving 3 bases of the junction unmatched. CDR3 region: CASSIGGLATDTQYF. The CDR3 DNA reads as TGTGCCAGTAGTATAGGAGGACTAGCAACAGATACGCAGTATTTT.

The gene calls are TRBV29-1 and TRBJ1-1, with D maybe TRBD1 (5 bases). The CDR3 contains 14 residues. Per germline, CDR1 SQVTM and CDR2 ANQGSEA. The germline V and J ends were trimmed by 6 bases and 5 bases, with 19 bases remaining between them. The CDR3 is CSVLRAFEGTEAFF. The CDR3 region has the DNA TGCAGCGTACTGCGGGCTTTTGAGGGGACTGAAGCTTTCTTT.

This chain joins TRBV18 and TRBJ1-1, with TRBD1 identical over 12 bases. The V and J ends lost 4 bases and 6 bases, in that order; junction bases with no gene match: 15. The CDR3 spans 18 residues. Germline CDR1 is KGHSH and CDR2 is LQKENI. The CDR3 DNA is TGTGCCAGCTCACTATTACCGGGACAGGGGGCAGGGAAGTCTGAAGCTTTCTTT. Protein sequence: CASSLLPGQGAGKSEAFF.

A note on this clone: A far larger clone differs by one base, so this is likely a read error. The chain joins TRBV7-9 to TRBJ2-5; 11 nucleotides line up with TRBD2. Trimming took 5 bases from V and 4 from J; bases not matched to a gene: 3. The CDR3 loop spans 14 amino acids. Germline V gives CDR1 SEHNR, CDR2 FQNEAQ (reference sequence). CDR3 region: CASSTGLAGETQYF. The CDR3 DNA reads TGTGCCAGCAGCACCGGACTAGCGGGAGAGACCCAGTACTTC.

This clone was recorded once. The chain combines TRBV28 with TRBJ2-5, with D uncertain. This CDR3 comprises 12 residues. Per the germline V gene, CDR1 is MDHEN and CDR2 is SYDVKM. The V end lost 5 bases, the J end lost 7 bases, and 11 bases lay between the germline ends. CDR3 coding DNA: TGTGCCAGCAGTCCCCCCTCTCGGACCCAGTACTTC. It specifies CASSPPSRTQYF.

About this clone itself: This may come from a read error, since a much larger clone is one base off. The chain recombines TRBV2 with TRBJ1-2; D remains ambiguous. Germline V gives CDR1 SNHLY, CDR2 FYNNEI. This CDR3 comprises 14 residues. CDR3 DNA: TGTGCCAGCGTCGACGGAGCCACTTTGTATGGCCACACCTTC. Translating gives CASVDGATLYGHTF. The whole variable domain, remainder taken from reference TRBV2 and TRBJ1-2, is EPEVTQTPSHQVTQMGQEVILRCVPISNHLYFYWYRQILGQKVEFLVSFYNNEISEKSEIFDDQFSVERPDGSNFTLKIRSTKLEDSAMYFCASVDGATLYGHTFGSGTRLTVV.

This clone was seen more than once but under ten times. The CDR3 DNA follows: TGTGCCTGGAGTGTAAGTACCTACACTGAAGCTTTCTTT. Its translation is CAWSVSTYTEAFF. This rearrangement joins TRBV30 to TRBJ1-1; D not certain. CDR3 size: 13 residues. Trimming removed 0 bases at V and 3 bases at J, with 8 bases between. The V gene's germline CDR1 is GTSNPN and CDR2 SVGIG (reference sequence).

The J gene is TRBJ1-1, the V gene TRBV28; tentative D call: TRBD1 (6 bases). This CDR3 comprises 16 residues. V was pared by 5 bases and J by 3 bases, with 19 bases between. Germline CDR1 is MDHEN and CDR2 is SYDVKM. The CDR3: CASSTGLSGWDTEAFF. Here the CDR3 DNA reads TGTGCCAGCAGTACAGGGCTTTCAGGCTGGGACACTGAAGCTTTCTTT.

In regard to this clone: A far bigger clonotype differs at one base, so this is likely a read error. Other DNA sequences within the sample encode an identical CDR3. The rearrangement links TRBV30 to TRBJ2-2, with a weak D call TRBD2 (6 bases). There are 15 residues in the CDR3. From germline, CDR1 is GTSNPN and CDR2 SVGIG (reference sequence). Here the CDR3 DNA reads TGCGCCTGGAGTGTTCAGGGCAGGGAGGCCGGGGAGCTGTTTTTT. Translating gives CAWSVQGREAGELFF.

This clone was found a few times. The chain is built from TRBV10-2 and TRBJ2-3; D remains unclear. Germline V gives CDR1 WSHSY, CDR2 SAAADI. Trimming removed 7 bases from V and 1 base from J, with 9 bases in between. The CDR3 totals 13 residues. The CDR3 nucleotides are TGCGCCAGCAAACCCTTTCGCACAGATACGCAGTATTTT. It codes for CASKPFRTDTQYF.

The chain employs TRBV10-2 and TRBJ2-3; 11 bases align to TRBD2. Trimming took 7 bases from V and 2 from J; bases not matched to a gene: 8. The germline gives CDR1 WSHSY, CDR2 SAAADI. CDR3 length: 16 amino acids. The CDR3 sequence is CASTPGTSGNTDTQYF. The CDR3 DNA reads TGCGCCAGCACCCCGGGGACTAGCGGAAACACAGATACGCAGTATTTT.

The chain has TRBV7-9 and TRBJ2-7, with no clear D. The germline V gene encodes CDR1 SEHNR and CDR2 FQNEAQ (reference sequence). CDR3 length: 13 amino acids. V shed 2 bases and J shed 6 bases, with 11 bases lying between them. CDR3 in DNA: TGTGCCAGCAGCTTACGTGGTGGGTCCGAGCAGTACTTC. As protein: CASSLRGGSEQYF.

The chain carries TRBV6-5 and TRBJ2-2; D gene uncertain. The CDR3 has 13 residues. The V end was cut by 7 bases, the J end by 0 bases, with 6 bases between. Per the germline V gene, CDR1 is MNHEY and CDR2 is SVGAGI. CDR3 bases: TGTGCCAGCACCATAGCGAACACCGGGGAGCTGTTTTTT. Protein product: CASTIANTGELFF.

This clone appeared a single time. The chain carries TRBV30 and TRBJ2-1; 10 bases are shared with TRBD2. The CDR3 totals 14 residues. J gave up 4 bases and V 7 bases, and 7 bases lay outside the gene matches. Per the germline V gene, CDR1 is GTSNPN and CDR2 is SVGIG (reference sequence). This chain's CDR3 is CASAGGARYNEQFF. The CDR3 region has the DNA TGTGCCTCAGCGGGAGGGGCGAGGTACAATGAGCAGTTCTTC.

The gene calls are TRBV11-2 and TRBJ2-4; 8 bases fit TRBD2. V lost 0 bases to trimming and J lost 1 base; unmatched junction nucleotides: 14. The germline CDR1 and CDR2 sequences are SGHAT and FQNNGV. The CDR3 runs 20 residues. CDR3 region: CASSLDRDGRAVIAKNIQYF. CDR3 sequence (DNA): TGTGCCAGCAGCTTAGATCGGGACGGGAGGGCCGTTATCGCCAAAAACATTCAGTACTTC.